This T cell receptor (beta chain) was recorded in a study of blood T cell repertoires in COVID-19. Trimming removed 3 bases from V and 3 bases from J; junction bases left unmatched: 2. Looked up from germline, CDR1 is SGHRS and CDR2 is YFSETQ. This CDR3 comprises 13 residues. Original handling: Amplification of reference gene primers was used by the study to estimate nucleated cell counts. Clones were sequenced by immunoSEQ multiplex PCR, and TCRdb holds only the in-frame ones, with some missing. V and J calls and clone size are given by that table; D and trimming were obtained from the DNA. The sample lists hundreds of thousands of clones, 92% occurring once.

This clonotype originated in a man in his sixties with COVID-19, enrolled during active disease. Sequencing input: peripheral blood. The chain uses TRBV5-1 and TRBJ1-2; 7 nucleotides match TRBD1. CDR3 residues: CASSSGQDYGYTF. The CDR3 bases are TGCGCCAGCAGCTCCGGACAGGACTATGGCTACACCTTC.